Listed here are 5 T cell receptor beta chains from one sample, sequenced in a study of human T cells and chemical hapten exposure (dated by TCRdb to 2020 to 2023). Library method: RACE. The instrument given in TCRdb is NextSeq 500. The public reads were run again by TCRdb, first through fastp at Q25 and then through MiXCR, and only productive beta chains were kept. CDR3 protein sequences are deduplicated, and each keeps its most common genes and DNA. For this sample the table gives around 380,000 distinct CDR3 sequences, of which more than 4.5% were detected only once. The ten largest make up approximately 2.1% of the sample. This specimen's time point label, per the study, means: patch test 1, 2 weeks after DPC sensitization. The treatment or condition label on this specimen signifies: therapeutic diphenylcyclopropenone sensitization with weekly scalp DPC. Material: whole blood, obtained in connection with sensitization to the hapten diphenylcyclopropenone (DPC). Receptors originate from a woman in her 50s with alopecia areata. Some clones in this sample may be carry-over from other donors' samples.

This clonotype appeared many times. Written as DNA, the CDR3 is TGTGCCAGCACCTCCCGAACCAGCATGAACACTGAAGCTTTCTTT. This codes for CASTSRTSMNTEAFF. V gene TRBV27 combines with J gene TRBJ1-1, with unresolved D. In germline, CDR1 is MNHEY, CDR2 SMNVEV (reference sequence). Trimming removed 7 bases at V and 0 bases at J, with 15 bases between. The CDR3 length is 15 residues.

This clonotype was observed a few times. This chain joins TRBV25-1 and TRBJ2-7; D may be TRBD2 (6 bases). CDR3 length: 14 residues. Trimming left V 5 bases short and J 4 bases short, with 15 bases between. CDR1 is MGHDK, CDR2 SYGVNS, per germline. The CDR3 DNA reads TGTGCCAGCAGTATCCCGGGACTCTCATACGAGCAGTACTTC. Amino acids: CASSIPGLSYEQYF.

This clonotype showed up many times. The chain combines TRBV12-3 or TRBV12-4 with TRBJ1-1, with D possibly matching TRBD1 (6 bases). Trimming removed 6 bases from V and 2 bases from J, with 13 bases in between. This CDR3 has 14 residues. This CDR3 reads CASSEAGENTEAFF. CDR3 bases: TGTGCCAGCAGCGAGGCAGGGGAAAACACTGAAGCTTTCTTT.

This clonotype was picked up a small number of times. The chain combines TRBV20-1 with TRBJ2-6; D call uncertain. Germline assignment: CDR1 DFQATT and CDR2 SNEGSKA (reference sequence). The V gene lost 3 bases and the J gene lost 2 bases, with 11 bases spanning the gap. The CDR3 runs 15 residues. CDR3 DNA: TGCAGTGCTAGCCTGTTTACCCCTGGGGCCAACGTCCTGACTTTC. Translated: CSASLFTPGANVLTF.

This clonotype has a count of ten or more. The chain uses TRBV12-3 or TRBV12-4 and TRBJ2-1; TRBD1 matches 10 bases. The junction had 10 bases not matched to a gene; V was cut back by 4 bases and J by 10 bases. The CDR3 is 15 amino acids. CDR3 in amino acids: CASSYSGQGPLEQFF. The DNA of the CDR3 is TGTGCCAGCAGTTACTCGGGACAGGGGCCCCTCGAGCAGTTCTTC.